A single sample is the source of the 23 T cell receptor beta chains below, sequenced in a study of T cell responses to AZD1222 COVID-19 vaccine. The repertoire was sequenced with immunoSEQ multiplex PCR; TCRdb's copy has only in-frame clones and lacks some. The table has 150,000 to 200,000 clones, around 88% seen once. The source was peripheral blood, collected 28 days after the second AZD1222 dose. These receptors were collected from an adult who received the AZD1222 COVID-19 vaccine.

This clone was detected only once. V usage is TRBV5-1 and J usage is TRBJ1-2; TRBD1 matches at 9 bases. J lost 3 bases, V lost 0 bases, and 3 bases had no gene match. This CDR3 comprises 15 residues. CDR1 and CDR2 (germline): SGHRS, YFSETQ. CDR3 nucleotide sequence: TGCGCCAGCAGCTTGGGACAGGGGGTTGACTATGGCTACACCTTC. Its translation: CASSLGQGVDYGYTF.

This sequence joins TRBV28 and TRBJ1-1; D possibly corresponds to TRBD1 (6 bases). This CDR3 region has 12 residues. Trimming removed 10 bases from V and 2 bases from J, with 11 bases in between. Germline V gene data show CDR1 as MDHEN and CDR2 as SYDVKM. CDR3 residues: CATKGVNTEAFF. CDR3 nucleotides: TGTGCCACCAAGGGGGTCAACACTGAAGCTTTCTTT.

V is TRBV25-1 and J is TRBJ1-6; D unclear. Germline V gene sequence: CDR1 MGHDK, CDR2 SYGVNS. This CDR3 spans 13 amino acids. The V end lost 1 base, the J end lost 10 bases, and 8 bases lay between the germline ends. In DNA, the CDR3 is TGTGCCAGCAGTGAATCGGAGAGGTCACCCCTCCACTTT. It specifies CASSESERSPLHF.

This clone was seen a single time. This sequence joins TRBV5-6 and TRBJ1-1; D not certain. The V gene lost 1 base and the J gene lost 7 bases, with 8 bases spanning the gap. Germline V CDR1 and CDR2: SGHDT, YYEEEE. CDR3 length: 12 residues. The CDR3 is CASSLYGSEAFF. The CDR3 DNA reads as TGTGCCAGCAGCTTGTATGGTAGTGAAGCTTTCTTT.

The chain couples TRBV6-5 to TRBJ2-3; no reliable D call. CDR1 and CDR2 from the germline V gene are MNHEY and SVGAGI. The ends were cut back, 10 bases at V and 4 bases at J, with 9 bases in the middle. The CDR3 consists of 11 residues. CDR3 sequence (DNA): TGTGCCACCCCGATCCCAGATACGCAGTATTTT. Its translation is CATPIPDTQYF.

This clone appeared a single time. The chain joins TRBV3-1 (or the pseudogene TRBV3-2) to TRBJ1-2, with unresolved D. The length of the CDR3 is 12 residues. Trimming removed 1 base from V and 8 bases from J, with 8 bases in between. Germline V gene data show CDR1 as LGHDT and CDR2 as YNNKEL (reference sequence). The CDR3 spells CASSQAFRGYTF. The CDR3 DNA is TGTGCCAGCAGCCAAGCATTTCGCGGCTACACCTTC.

The DNA for the CDR3 is TGTGCCAGTAGTTCAACGGGTCATCCTTCCTACGAGCAGTACTTC. It encodes CASSSTGHPSYEQYF. This chain links TRBV19 with TRBJ2-7; no firm D call. CDR1 is LNHDA and CDR2 is SQIVND in the germline V gene (reference sequence). The CDR3 is made up of 15 amino acids. Trimming shortened V by 5 bases and J by 1 base, and 15 bases separated the two germline ends. Together with reference TRBV19 and TRBJ2-7, the CDR3 gives the full variable domain: DGGITQSPKYLFRKEGQNVTLSCEQNLNHDAMYWYRQDPGQGLRLIYYSQIVNDFQKGDIAEGYSVSREKKESFPLTVTSAQKNPTAFYLCASSSTGHPSYEQYFGPGTRLTVT.

The J gene is TRBJ2-5, the V gene TRBV2, with 11 bases identical to TRBD2. With V trimmed by 6 bases and J by 5 bases, 5 bases remained unmatched. CDR1 SNHLY and CDR2 FYNNEI come from the germline V gene. The CDR3 covers 14 residues. CDR3 protein: CASSAWTSGETQYF. The CDR3 nucleotides read TGTGCCAGCAGCGCCTGGACTAGCGGGGAGACCCAGTACTTC.

CDR3: CASSYGTSYEQYF. For the CDR3, the DNA is TGTGCCAGCAGTTACGGGACATCCTACGAGCAGTACTTC. The chain links TRBV6-2 or TRBV6-3 to TRBJ2-7; TRBD1 is a possible D gene (6 bases). With 2 bases removed from V and 1 base from J, the gap between germline ends came to 6 bases. The length of the CDR3 is 13 residues. Germline CDR1 is MNHEY and CDR2 is SVGEGT.

The chain links TRBV24-1 to TRBJ1-2; the D is unclear. Germline CDR1 and CDR2: KGHDR and SFDVKD. V was clipped by 1 base and J by 6 bases, with 2 bases between them. This CDR3 has 11 amino acids. CDR3 residues: CATSDLNGYTF. The DNA of the CDR3 is TGTGCCACCAGTGATTTAAATGGCTACACCTTC.

This sequence joins TRBV29-1 and TRBJ1-2; TRBD1 matches 9 bases. V dropped 3 bases and J dropped 4; count of bases not matched to a gene: 9. Per germline, CDR1 SQVTM and CDR2 ANQGSEA. The length of the CDR3 is 15 residues. CDR3 sequence: CSVDPFGTGSYGYTF. The CDR3 nucleotides are TGCAGCGTTGACCCCTTTGGGACAGGGAGCTATGGCTACACCTTC.

The CDR3 bases are TGTGCCAGCAGCCGACAACTCAATCAGCCCCAGCATTTT. Protein sequence: CASSRQLNQPQHF. The gene calls are TRBV3-1 (or the pseudogene TRBV3-2) and TRBJ1-5; D gene uncertain. CDR1 is LGHDT, CDR2 YNNKEL, per germline (reference sequence). The CDR3 runs to 13 residues. Trimming took 4 bases from V and 3 from J, leaving 7 bases between them.

The CDR3 DNA sequence: TGTGCCAGCAGTTACTCGAATGGCCCCTATAATTCACCCCTCCACTTT. It translates to CASSYSNGPYNSPLHF. The chain uses TRBV6-5 and TRBJ1-6, with unresolved D. The V gene's germline CDR1 is MNHEY and CDR2 SVGAGI. The CDR3 consists of 16 residues. V was shortened by 0 bases and J by 2 bases, with 8 bases between the two germline ends.

In its sample, this clone was seen a few times. V usage is TRBV13 and J usage is TRBJ1-4; D may be TRBD1 (5 bases). Germline-derived CDR1 and CDR2 are PRHDT and FYEKMQ (reference sequence). The CDR3 is 14 residues long. V shed 2 bases and J shed 6 bases, with 10 bases lying between them. The CDR3 spells CASSLNTGDEKLFF. The CDR3 nucleotides read TGTGCCAGCAGCTTAAACACGGGGGATGAAAAACTGTTTTTT.

The V and J genes are TRBV7-9 and TRBJ1-3, with unresolved D. V gave up 5 bases and J gave up 4 bases, with 3 bases separating them. The CDR3 has 11 amino acids. CDR1 and CDR2 (germline): SEHNR, FQNEAQ (reference sequence). The CDR3 DNA reads as TGTGCCAGCAGCCCCGGAAACACCATATATTTT. Translating it yields CASSPGNTIYF.

The chain combines TRBV15 with TRBJ1-2; a weak D match, TRBD1 (5 bases). The V and J ends lost 0 bases and 5 bases respectively, with 16 bases between them. This CDR3 spans 16 amino acids. Per the germline V gene, CDR1 is LNHNV and CDR2 is YYDKDF (reference sequence). DNA for the CDR3: TGTGCCACCAGCAGAGATCGGGGCAGGTCTGCTTATGGCTACACCTTC. Protein sequence: CATSRDRGRSAYGYTF.

V usage is TRBV6-4 and J usage is TRBJ2-1; 7 bases are shared with TRBD2. J gave up 7 bases and V 2 bases, and 5 bases lay outside the gene matches. Germline values: CDR1 MRHNA, CDR2 SNTAGT. The length of the CDR3 is 14 residues. Here the CDR3 DNA reads TGTGCCAGCAGTGACCGACTAGCAGGGAATGAGCAGTTCTTC. Its translation is CASSDRLAGNEQFF.

The chain recombines TRBV18 with TRBJ1-2; D is ambiguous. This CDR3 has 14 residues. CDR1 and CDR2 from the germline V gene are KGHSH and LQKENI. The V gene lost 1 base and the J gene lost 4 bases, with 10 bases spanning the gap. The chain's CDR3 is CASSPREFTYGYTF. Written as DNA, the CDR3 is TGTGCCAGCTCACCACGGGAGTTTACCTATGGCTACACCTTC.

The chain is built from TRBV7-9 and TRBJ1-2, with D hard to call. The V end lost 7 bases, the J end lost 10 bases, and 16 bases lay between the germline ends. This CDR3 contains 12 residues. Per germline, CDR1 SEHNR and CDR2 FQNEAQ (reference sequence). The CDR3 DNA follows: TGTGCCAGCACCCCTGGGGATGGACCCTACACCTTC. Encoded protein: CASTPGDGPYTF.

The chain joins TRBV29-1 to TRBJ2-5; TRBD1 matches 10 bases. Germline assignment: CDR1 SQVTM and CDR2 ANQGSEA. With 8 bases clipped from V and 5 bases from J, the junction kept 8 bases outside the gene matches. The CDR3 has 13 amino acids. The CDR3 DNA is TGCAGCTCGACCGGGACAGGGGTTGAGACCCAGTACTTC. Its translation: CSSTGTGVETQYF.

This clone was seen a handful of times. V is TRBV6-5 and J is TRBJ1-1; TRBD1 matches at 7 bases. Germline CDR1 reads MNHEY; CDR2 reads SVGAGI. J was trimmed by 1 base and V by 0 bases; bases with no gene match: 2. This CDR3 spans 15 amino acids. This CDR3 is CASSYSYRGNTEAFF. The CDR3 DNA reads as TGTGCCAGCAGTTACTCATACAGGGGGAACACTGAAGCTTTCTTT.

The chain couples TRBV4-1 to TRBJ1-2, with D uncertain. CDR3 size: 13 residues. Per germline, CDR1 MGHRA and CDR2 YSYEKL. With 1 base removed from V and 4 bases from J, the gap between germline ends came to 7 bases. CDR3 nucleotides: TGCGCCAGCAGCCAAGTGTCAGCCTATGGCTACACCTTC. Translated, it gives CASSQVSAYGYTF.

V is TRBV19 and J is TRBJ1-3; 8 nucleotides agree with TRBD1. This CDR3 spans 15 amino acids. The germline V gene has CDR1 LNHDA and CDR2 SQIVND (reference sequence). J was trimmed by 3 bases and V by 6 bases; bases with no gene match: 7. CDR3 nucleotide sequence: TGTGCCAGTAGAGTGGACAGGGCGGGTGGAAACACCATATATTTT. Translation: CASRVDRAGGNTIYF.